This entry lists 28 T cell receptor beta chains sequenced from one sample in a study of early T cells in non-severe SARS-CoV-2 infection. TCRdb re-called the 5' RACE reads with MiXCR, one entry per CDR3 protein. The profile shows tens of thousands of distinct CDR3 sequences, approximately 6% of them singletons. Sequenced material: whole blood. These receptors were obtained from an adult who was a healthcare worker with PCR-confirmed SARS-CoV-2 infection or an uninfected control (not recorded which).

This clonotype was seen many times. This chain links TRBV7-9 with TRBJ2-1; TRBD1 or TRBD2 may be the D gene (7 bases each). Trimming took off 5 bases at V and 4 bases at J, with 21 bases between the two ends. This CDR3 is 17 amino acids long. The germline gives CDR1 SEHNR, CDR2 FQNEAQ (reference sequence). CDR3 region: CASSPPGGEVRYNEQFF. The CDR3 nucleotides are TGTGCCAGCAGCCCCCCAGGGGGGGAAGTCCGATACAATGAGCAGTTCTTC.

This clonotype was observed many times. This chain links TRBV27 with TRBJ1-1, with D tentatively TRBD1 (6 bases). The CDR3 runs 13 residues. V lost 5 bases to trimming and J lost 11 bases, with 18 bases between them. Germline V gene lookup returns CDR1 MNHEY and CDR2 SMNVEV (reference sequence). In DNA form, the CDR3 reads TGTGCCAGCAGTAGGGGGGGCTCGGTGGTTGCTTTCTTT. It is translated as CASSRGGSVVAFF.

Many counts were recorded for this clonotype. The chain has TRBV4-1 and TRBJ1-2; 7 bases match TRBD1. The CDR3 is 14 amino acids. Germline CDR1 reads MGHRA; CDR2 reads YSYEKL. V trimming: 3 bases; J trimming: 6 bases; junction bases outside the gene matches: 7. CDR3 sequence reads: CASSHSGQRDGYTF. CDR3 DNA sequence: TGCGCCAGCAGCCACTCGGGACAGCGTGATGGCTACACCTTC.

V usage is TRBV20-1 and J usage is TRBJ2-1; D is tentatively TRBD1 or TRBD2 (5 bases each). This CDR3 region has 15 residues. V was cut by 3 bases and J by 5 bases, with 17 bases left in between. Germline V CDR1 and CDR2: DFQATT, SNEGSKA (reference sequence). The chain's CDR3 is CSASLFAGADNEQFF. The CDR3, as DNA: TGCAGTGCTAGTCTCTTCGCCGGGGCAGACAATGAGCAGTTCTTC.

This sequence joins TRBV5-1 and TRBJ1-2; D unresolved. The CDR3 sequence is 14 residues long. Germline CDR1 SGHRS, CDR2 YFSETQ. Trimming removed 0 bases from V and 2 bases from J, with 8 bases in between. CDR3 region: CASSLEGRNYGYTF. CDR3 bases: TGCGCCAGCAGCTTGGAGGGCAGAAACTATGGCTACACCTTC.

This clonotype turned up a few times. The genes are TRBV11-2 and TRBJ2-1, with TRBD1 as a possible D gene (6 bases). CDR1 SGHAT and CDR2 FQNNGV come from the germline V gene. The CDR3 has 15 residues. V lost 2 bases and J lost 8, with 16 bases in between. This CDR3 is CASSLNPAGAYEQFF. The DNA of the CDR3 is TGTGCCAGCAGCTTAAACCCGGCAGGGGCGTATGAGCAGTTCTTC.

This clonotype was seen repeatedly, ten times or more. The chain employs TRBV28 and TRBJ2-5; 10 positions match TRBD1. Germline assignment: CDR1 MDHEN and CDR2 SYDVKM. The junction had 6 bases not matched to a gene; V was cut back by 3 bases and J by 5 bases. The CDR3 totals 15 residues. The CDR3 loop reads CASSLGQGIKETQYF. CDR3 DNA: TGTGCCAGCAGTTTGGGACAGGGGATAAAGGAGACCCAGTACTTC.

The chain links TRBV18 to TRBJ2-7, with D unresolved. V was cut by 2 bases and J by 6 bases, with 17 bases left in between. The CDR3 runs 15 residues. Germline V lookup: CDR1 KGHSH, CDR2 LQKENI. The CDR3 DNA follows: TGTGCCAGCTCACCAGGCCTGGGCGGTGTCATCGAGCAGTACTTC. This encodes CASSPGLGGVIEQYF.

Note on this clonotype: It may be a read error: a sequence one base away is much more abundant. The CDR3 nucleotides read TGTACCATCAGCCTAGGGACCGGGAGCACAGATACGCAGTATTTT. It yields the protein CTISLGTGSTDTQYF. J is TRBJ2-3 and V is TRBV10-3; D tentatively fits TRBD1 or TRBD2 (5 bases each). The CDR3 loop spans 15 amino acids. Germline V gives CDR1 ENHRY, CDR2 SYGVKD.

In its sample, this clonotype was seen a few times. The genes are TRBV3-1 and TRBJ2-2; TRBD1 matches at 11 bases. Trimming at V came to 3 bases and at J to 4 bases, leaving 4 bases not matched to a gene. Germline V gene lookup returns CDR1 LGHDT and CDR2 YNNKEL (reference sequence). The CDR3 contains 16 residues. This CDR3 reads CASSHGGTGGTGELFF. CDR3 sequence (DNA): TGTGCCAGCAGCCACGGAGGGACAGGGGGCACCGGGGAGCTGTTTTTT.

J is TRBJ2-4 and V is TRBV19; 11 positions match TRBD1. The germline CDR1 and CDR2 sequences are LNHDA and SQIVND (reference sequence). CDR3 length equals 14 residues. The V segment lost 6 bases and the J segment 8 bases; nucleotides outside the gene matches: 6. The CDR3 loop reads CASRDRGLLDIQYF. The CDR3 coding sequence is TGTGCCAGTAGGGACAGGGGGCTTTTGGACATTCAGTACTTC.

This clonotype was observed a few times. The chain uses TRBV20-1 and TRBJ1-6; D unresolved. V was pared by 2 bases and J by 10 bases, with 15 bases between. The CDR3 spans 14 residues. The germline gives CDR1 DFQATT, CDR2 SNEGSKA (reference sequence). The CDR3 DNA reads TGCAGTGCTAGAATATCCACGCCGGAATCACCCCTCCACTTT. Translating gives CSARISTPESPLHF.

This clonotype has at least ten counts. The rearrangement joins TRBV10-3 to TRBJ2-2; D not certain. V lost 0 bases to trimming and J lost 4 bases, with 12 bases between them. The CDR3 loop spans 16 amino acids. Germline V gene data show CDR1 as ENHRY and CDR2 as SYGVKD. This CDR3 is CAISESTLRSTGELFF. The CDR3 DNA sequence: TGTGCCATCAGTGAGTCGACTCTAAGGAGCACCGGGGAGCTGTTTTTT.

This clonotype appeared a few times. V is TRBV2 and J is TRBJ2-2; tentatively, D is TRBD1 or TRBD2 (5 bases each). This CDR3 comprises 14 residues. Germline CDR1 is SNHLY and CDR2 is FYNNEI. V was cut by 7 bases and J by 0 bases, with 9 bases left in between. The DNA of the CDR3 is TGTGCCAGCACGGGGCAATCGAACACCGGGGAGCTGTTTTTT. Translation: CASTGQSNTGELFF.

The sample holds many counts of this clonotype. This chain joins TRBV19 and TRBJ2-7; D tentatively reads TRBD1 or TRBD2 (5 bases each). The germline V gene encodes CDR1 LNHDA and CDR2 SQIVND (reference sequence). V was trimmed by 4 bases and J by 3 bases, leaving 13 bases between them. CDR3 length: 14 amino acids. CDR3 nucleotides: TGTGCCAGTAGTACCTCGAGGGGTGGCTACGAGCAGTACTTC. This sequence encodes CASSTSRGGYEQYF.

There are a few counts of this clonotype. The rearrangement links TRBV6-1 to TRBJ2-1; 13 bases are a match to TRBD2. Trimming took 8 bases from V and 8 from J; bases not matched to a gene: 3. Per germline, CDR1 MNHNS and CDR2 SASEGT. The CDR3 runs 13 residues. The CDR3 DNA is TGTGCCAGCCGGACTAGCGGGGGCGATGAGCAGTTCTTC. Its protein is CASRTSGGDEQFF.

The table lists this clonotype with many counts. The chain employs TRBV20-1 and TRBJ2-5, with 8 positions matching TRBD2. The CDR3 spans 15 residues. Germline trimming cut 0 bases from V and 7 bases from J; bases unmatched to any gene: 10. Germline values: CDR1 DFQATT, CDR2 SNEGSKA (reference sequence). In nucleotides, the CDR3 is TGCAGTGCTAGAGATTCGGGGGGGCGCTTAGTGACCCAGTACTTC. Its protein is CSARDSGGRLVTQYF.

This clonotype has a handful of counts. The J gene is TRBJ2-7, the V gene TRBV7-9; tentative D call: TRBD1 (6 bases). Germline V lookup: CDR1 SEHNR, CDR2 FQNEAQ (reference sequence). The CDR3 totals 13 residues. V gave up 4 bases and J gave up 0 bases, with 7 bases separating them. CDR3 nucleotides: TGTGCCAGCAGCTGGGGACACTCCTACGAGCAGTACTTC. It is translated as CASSWGHSYEQYF.

The V call is TRBV2, the J call TRBJ2-1; tentatively, D is TRBD1 (6 bases). Trimming removed 6 bases at V and 2 bases at J, with 17 bases between. The length of the CDR3 is 16 residues. Germline V gene sequence: CDR1 SNHLY, CDR2 FYNNEI. The CDR3: CASSSRDTRAYNEQFF. The DNA for the CDR3 is TGTGCCAGCAGCAGCCGGGACACCCGGGCCTACAATGAGCAGTTCTTC.

This clonotype was seen at least ten times. In DNA, the CDR3 is TGTGCCAGCAGCTTGACAGACCTCTACGAGCAGTACTTC. The encoded protein is CASSLTDLYEQYF. The chain is built from TRBV11-2 and TRBJ2-7; the D gene is possibly TRBD1 (5 bases). The CDR3 is 13 residues long. The V end lost 3 bases, the J end lost 3 bases, and 9 bases lay between the germline ends. Germline values: CDR1 SGHAT, CDR2 FQNNGV.

Many counts were recorded for this clonotype. The chain is built from TRBV6-4 and TRBJ2-3, with 9 positions matching TRBD2. The CDR3 loop spans 14 amino acids. V shed 9 bases and J 1 base; nucleotides not matched to a gene: 5. The germline CDR1 and CDR2 sequences are MRHNA and SNTAGT. The CDR3 nucleotides are TGTGCCAGTTCTGGCGGGGGGGGCACAGATACGCAGTATTTT. Translated, it gives CASSGGGGTDTQYF.

This clonotype has ten or more counts. The rearrangement uses TRBV7-2 and TRBJ2-3, with D tentatively TRBD1 or TRBD2 (6 bases each). The germline V gene encodes CDR1 SGHTA and CDR2 FQGNSA. The CDR3 covers 13 residues. V was pared by 2 bases and J by 5 bases, with 8 bases between. CDR3 sequence (DNA): TGTGCCAGCAGCTTAAAGGGGGGAGATACGCAGTATTTT. This sequence encodes CASSLKGGDTQYF.

In this sample, this clonotype turned up many times. This chain uses TRBV5-1 with TRBJ2-7; 7 nucleotides agree with TRBD1. Germline V gives CDR1 SGHRS, CDR2 YFSETQ. The CDR3 contains 14 residues. Trimming cost V 3 bases and J 0 bases; bases outside gene matches: 3. This CDR3 is CASSSGQSSYEQYF. As DNA, the CDR3 is TGCGCCAGCAGCTCGGGACAGAGCTCCTACGAGCAGTACTTC.

This rearrangement joins TRBV10-3 to TRBJ2-1; 10 bases agree with TRBD2. The CDR3 sequence is 16 residues long. V lost 4 bases, J lost 5 bases, and 8 bases stayed unmatched. In germline, CDR1 is ENHRY, CDR2 SYGVKD. In DNA form, the CDR3 reads TGTGCCATCAGTGGGCTAGCGGGGGCCATAAACAATGAGCAGTTCTTC. Amino acids: CAISGLAGAINNEQFF.

This clonotype was found many times. This chain uses TRBV20-1 with TRBJ2-7, with no clear D. Trimming stripped 0 bases from V and 4 bases from J, with 7 bases between. The CDR3 has 12 amino acids. Germline assignment: CDR1 DFQATT and CDR2 SNEGSKA (reference sequence). The CDR3 nucleotides are TGCAGTGCTAGAGATACCCCATACGAGCAGTACTTC. Its translation is CSARDTPYEQYF.

This clonotype turned up a few times. V is TRBV5-5 and J is TRBJ1-5; D may be TRBD1 (6 bases). Trimming removed 0 bases from V and 4 bases from J, with 17 bases in between. Germline V gene data show CDR1 as SGHKS and CDR2 as YYEKEE (reference sequence). This CDR3 contains 17 residues. The CDR3 loop reads CASSLELYRVGNQPQHF. CDR3 DNA sequence: TGTGCCAGCAGCTTGGAGTTATACAGGGTGGGGAATCAGCCCCAGCATTTT.

Note on this clonotype: A much larger clone lies a single base off, so this may be a read error. This likely comes from a read error, as the CDR3 has no conserved phenylalanine or tryptophan at its end. This chain connects TRBV5-1 to TRBJ2-5, with 8 bases aligning to TRBD2. J was trimmed by 5 bases and V by 4 bases; bases with no gene match: 7. Per the germline V gene, CDR1 is SGHRS and CDR2 is YFSETQ. CDR3 length: 14 amino acids. The CDR3 loop is CASSTDGGRETQYS. Written as DNA, the CDR3 is TGCGCCAGCAGCACGGACGGCGGGAGGGAGACCCAGTACTCC.

This rearrangement joins TRBV18 to TRBJ2-7; the match to TRBD1 covers 7 bases. Germline values: CDR1 KGHSH, CDR2 LQKENI. After removal of 3 bases from V and 5 bases from J, the junction contained 10 bases not matched to a gene. The CDR3 contains 15 residues. CDR3 in amino acids: CASSPSVDRAHEQYF. The CDR3 DNA follows: TGTGCCAGCTCACCGTCCGTCGACAGGGCCCACGAGCAGTACTTC. Using reference TRBV18 and TRBJ2-7 for the parts outside the CDR3, the full variable domain is NAGVMQNPRHLVRRRGQEARLRCSPMKGHSHVYWYRQLPEEGLKFMVYLQKENIIDESGMPKERFSAEFPKEGPSILRIQQVVRGDSAAYFCASSPSVDRAHEQYFGPGTRLTVT.